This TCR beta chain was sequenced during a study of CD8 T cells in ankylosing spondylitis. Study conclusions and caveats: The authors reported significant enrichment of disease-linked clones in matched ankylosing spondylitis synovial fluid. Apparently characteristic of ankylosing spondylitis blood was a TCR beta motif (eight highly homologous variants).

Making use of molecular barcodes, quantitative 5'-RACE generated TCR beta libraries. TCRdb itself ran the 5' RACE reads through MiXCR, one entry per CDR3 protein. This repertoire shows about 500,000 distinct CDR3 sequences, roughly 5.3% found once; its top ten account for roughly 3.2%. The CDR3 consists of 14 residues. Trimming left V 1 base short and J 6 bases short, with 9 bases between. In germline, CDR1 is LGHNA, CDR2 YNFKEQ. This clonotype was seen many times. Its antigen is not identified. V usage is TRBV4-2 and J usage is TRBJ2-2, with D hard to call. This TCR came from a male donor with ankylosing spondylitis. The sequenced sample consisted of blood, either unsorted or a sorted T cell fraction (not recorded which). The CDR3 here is CASSQGRWPGELFF. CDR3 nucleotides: TGTGCCAGCAGCCAAGGCCGGTGGCCCGGGGAGCTGTTTTTT.